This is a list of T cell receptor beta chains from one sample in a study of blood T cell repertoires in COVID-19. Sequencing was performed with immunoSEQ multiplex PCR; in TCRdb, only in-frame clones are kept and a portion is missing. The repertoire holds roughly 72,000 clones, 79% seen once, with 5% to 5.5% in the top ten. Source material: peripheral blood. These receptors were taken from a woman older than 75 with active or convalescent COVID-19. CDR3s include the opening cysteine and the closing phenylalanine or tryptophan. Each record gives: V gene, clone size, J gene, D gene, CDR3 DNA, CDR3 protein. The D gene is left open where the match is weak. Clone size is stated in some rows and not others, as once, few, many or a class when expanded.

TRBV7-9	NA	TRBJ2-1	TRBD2	TGTGCCAGCAGCTCCATGCCGGGACTAGCGGGGAGGGAGTTCTTC	CASSSMPGLAGREFF
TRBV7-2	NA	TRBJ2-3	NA	TGTGCCAGCAGCTTACTAGCTACTCCGGTCAATACGCAGTATTTT	CASSLLATPVNTQYF
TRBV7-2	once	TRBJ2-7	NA	TGTGCCAGCAGCTTCCTACAGTTCGATGCGCCCGAGCAGTACTTC	CASSFLQFDAPEQYF
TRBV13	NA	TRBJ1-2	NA	TGTGCCAGCAGCTGGCCGACAGTAGGGCTTCGGAGCTACACCTTC	CASSWPTVGLRSYTF
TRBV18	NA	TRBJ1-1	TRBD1	TGTGCCAGCCTACAGGGGGCGTTAGCTGAAGCTTTCTTT	CASLQGALAEAFF
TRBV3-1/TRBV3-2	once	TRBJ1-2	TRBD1	TGTGCCAGCAGCCCCTGGACAGGGGGATACACCTTC	CASSPWTGGYTF
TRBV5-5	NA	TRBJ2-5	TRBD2	TGTGCCAGCAGCTTACGGGGGGTGGAGACCCAGTACTTC	CASSLRGVETQYF
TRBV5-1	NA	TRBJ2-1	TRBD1	TGCGCCAGCAGCTCCGGACAGGGCGGCAATGAGCAGTTCTTC	CASSSGQGGNEQFF
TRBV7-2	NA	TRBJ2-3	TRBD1	TGTGCCAGCAGCCCCTCCGGGACAGTGATCACAGATACGCAGTATTTT	CASSPSGTVITDTQYF
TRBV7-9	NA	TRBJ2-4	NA	TGTGCCAGCAGCACCGACAAGATTATAGCCAAAAACATTCAGTACTTC	CASSTDKIIAKNIQYF
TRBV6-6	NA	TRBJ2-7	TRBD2	TGTGCCAGCAGTTATATGTCTAGCGGGGTGTCGTACGAGCAGTACTTC	CASSYMSSGVSYEQYF
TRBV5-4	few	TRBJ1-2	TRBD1	TGTGCCAGCAGCCCCCGGACAGGGATTGGAGGCGGCTACACCTTC	CASSPRTGIGGGYTF
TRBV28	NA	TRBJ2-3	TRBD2	TGTGCCAGCAGTTTCATGCAGCGGGGGGGAACAGATACGCAGTATTTT	CASSFMQRGGTDTQYF
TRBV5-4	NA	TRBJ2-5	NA	TGTGCCAGCAGCGGTGGGGGGGCCACGGAGACCCAGTACTTC	CASSGGGATETQYF
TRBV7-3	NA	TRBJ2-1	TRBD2	TGTGCCAGCAGCTTAGGTCCAGCGGGAGGGCCTCGTACCTACAATGAGCAGTTCTTC	CASSLGPAGGPRTYNEQFF
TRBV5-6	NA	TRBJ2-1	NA	TGTGCCAGCAGCTTGGTCGGGTATGGGGGGACCGGGAATGAGCAGTTCTTC	CASSLVGYGGTGNEQFF
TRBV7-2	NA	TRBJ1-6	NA	TGTGCCAGCAGCTTAGGCGGGTATAATTCACCCCTCCACTTT	CASSLGGYNSPLHF
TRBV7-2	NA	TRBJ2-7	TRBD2	TGTGCCAGCAGCCTCTACTTAGCGGGCGAGCAGTACTTC	CASSLYLAGEQYF
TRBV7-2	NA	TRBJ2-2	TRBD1	TGTGCCGGAAGCACTAGGGGGCACACCGGGGAGCTGTTTTTT	CAGSTRGHTGELFF
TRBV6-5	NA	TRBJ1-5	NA	TGTGCCAGCAGAGGACAGACGAGCAATCAGCCCCAGCATTTT	CASRGQTSNQPQHF
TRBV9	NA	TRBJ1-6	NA	TGTGCCAGCAGCGTAGAGGGGCTAGGCAATTCACCCCTCCACTTT	CASSVEGLGNSPLHF
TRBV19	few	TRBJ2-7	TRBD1	TGTGCCAGTAGTATTAGGACAGGGGACGAGCAGTACTTC	CASSIRTGDEQYF
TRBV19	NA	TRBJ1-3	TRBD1	TGTGCCAGTAAAGGGACAGGGGGCGATGGAAACACCATATATTTT	CASKGTGGDGNTIYF
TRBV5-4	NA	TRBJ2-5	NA	TGTGCCAGCAGCTTGGTAGAGGCGGAGACCCAGTACTTC	CASSLVEAETQYF
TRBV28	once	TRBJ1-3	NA	TGTGCCAGCAGTTTATGGCAAGCGAGAAACACCATATATTTT	CASSLWQARNTIYF
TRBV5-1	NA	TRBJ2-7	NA	TGCGCCAGCAGGCCAGGGGAGAGGTTCGAGCAGTACTTC	CASRPGERFEQYF
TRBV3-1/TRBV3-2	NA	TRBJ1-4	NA	TGTGCCAGCAGCCAAGATCGGGGGGTTGCAACTAATGAAAAACTGTTTTTT	CASSQDRGVATNEKLFF
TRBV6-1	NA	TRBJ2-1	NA	TGTGCCAGCAGTGAAGGGGCACCCTCCTACAATGAGCAGTTCTTC	CASSEGAPSYNEQFF
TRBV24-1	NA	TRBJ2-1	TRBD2	TGTGCCACCAGTGATTTTGGTCTAGCGGGAGATAGTTTGGGAAATGAGCAGTTCTTC	CATSDFGLAGDSLGNEQFF
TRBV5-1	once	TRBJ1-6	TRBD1	TGCGCCAGCAGCTTGTTGGGGGGAGGGACAGGTTCACCCCTCCACTTT	CASSLLGGGTGSPLHF
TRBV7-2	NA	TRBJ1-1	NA	TGTGCCAGCAGCTTAGGACAGAGTAACACTGAAGCTTTCTTT	CASSLGQSNTEAFF
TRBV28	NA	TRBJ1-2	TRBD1	TGTGCCAGCAGTTCTATGGACAGGACTATCTATGGCTACACCTTC	CASSSMDRTIYGYTF
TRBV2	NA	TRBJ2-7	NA	TGTGCCAGCAGAACCGGGACTCCCCAGGAGCAGTACTTC	CASRTGTPQEQYF
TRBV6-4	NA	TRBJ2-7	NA	TGTGCCAGCAGTGACTCCAAGGCTCAGGGTCCCCTATTTTCCGACGAGCAGTACTTC	CASSDSKAQGPLFSDEQYF
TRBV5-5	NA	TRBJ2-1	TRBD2	TGTGCCAGCAGCTTGGCCGGGACTAGCGGGAGTTACAATGAGCAGTTCTTC	CASSLAGTSGSYNEQFF
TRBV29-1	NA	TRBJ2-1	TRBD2	TGCAGCGTTGATGCTAGCGGGATTGGAGATGAGCAGTTCTTC	CSVDASGIGDEQFF
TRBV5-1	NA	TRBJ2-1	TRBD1	TGCGCCAGCAGCTCCGGGGACAGTTTCAATGAGCAGTTCTTC	CASSSGDSFNEQFF
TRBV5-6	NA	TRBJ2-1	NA	TGTGCCAGCAGCTTGGCTCATGAGCAGTTCTTC	CASSLAHEQFF
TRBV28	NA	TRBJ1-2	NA	TGTGCCAGCAGTTTAATCCAGGATCCTCTTCTTTTGTATGGCTACACCTTC	CASSLIQDPLLLYGYTF
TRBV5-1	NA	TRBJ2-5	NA	TGCGCCAGCAGCTTGACGGCAGGTCAAGAGACCCAGTACTTC	CASSLTAGQETQYF
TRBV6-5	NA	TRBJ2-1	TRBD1	TGTGCCAGCAGCTGGGACAGGAAAGGTAATTATGAGCAGTTCTTC	CASSWDRKGNYEQFF